Listed here is a single T cell receptor (beta chain). Sequencing was performed with immunoSEQ multiplex PCR; in TCRdb, only in-frame clones are kept and a portion is missing. The sample lists 17,000 or so clones; roughly 70% were seen once. The data were taken from a study of sequential checkpoint blockade in melanoma. Turning to the study itself: Patients were randomized 1:1 to nivolumab-then-ipilimumab or ipilimumab-then-nivolumab first-line.

Noted treatment: randomized to nivolumab then ipilimumab (arm A) or the reverse (arm B). The CDR3 has 15 amino acids. Germline CDR1 and CDR2: SGHVS and FQNEAQ. Trimming stripped 5 bases from V and 2 bases from J, with 13 bases between. The source was CD8+ T cells sorted from blood (inferred from file names), collected from a patient given nivolumab and ipilimumab in sequence. The TCR was taken from a human donor with melanoma. The chain joins TRBV7-8 to TRBJ1-5; a weak D match, TRBD1 (5 bases). The CDR3 nucleotides are TGTGCCAGCAGCCCGTTGGCGGGGGGCAATCAGCCCCAGCATTTT. Protein sequence: CASSPLAGGNQPQHF.